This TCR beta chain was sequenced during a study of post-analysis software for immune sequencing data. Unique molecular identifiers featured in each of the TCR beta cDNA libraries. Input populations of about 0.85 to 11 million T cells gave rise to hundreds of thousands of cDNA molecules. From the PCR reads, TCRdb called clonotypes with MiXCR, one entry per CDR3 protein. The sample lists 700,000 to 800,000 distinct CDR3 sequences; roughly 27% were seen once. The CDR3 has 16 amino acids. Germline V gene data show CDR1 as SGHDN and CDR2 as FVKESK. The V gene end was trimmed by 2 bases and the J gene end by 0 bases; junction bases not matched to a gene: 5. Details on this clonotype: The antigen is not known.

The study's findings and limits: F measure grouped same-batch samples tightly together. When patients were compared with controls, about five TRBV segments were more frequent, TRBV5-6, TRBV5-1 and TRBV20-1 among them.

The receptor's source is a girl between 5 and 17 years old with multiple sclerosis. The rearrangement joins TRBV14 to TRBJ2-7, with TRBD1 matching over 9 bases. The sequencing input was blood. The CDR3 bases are TGTGCCAGCAGCCAAAGGGGACAGGGTGTCTCCTACGAGCAGTACTTC. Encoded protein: CASSQRGQGVSYEQYF.